This T cell receptor (beta chain) was sequenced in a study of cytomegalovirus exposure and HLA in healthy donors. These donors, healthy bone marrow donors, were studied. A multiplex PCR was run with 60 Vbeta primers and 13 Jbeta primers. Sequencing used immunoSEQ multiplex PCR; TCRdb keeps in-frame clones, though not all of them. The sample has 200,000 or so clones; about 80% are singletons. The source of this sequence is a man between 18 and 29 years old in good health and CMV-seronegative. The sequencing sample was made of PBMCs.

In nucleotides, the CDR3 is TGCGCCAGCACTATGGGACAACAGAACACTGAAGCTTTCTTT. Its translation is CASTMGQQNTEAFF. The J gene is TRBJ1-1, the V gene TRBV10-1, with D perhaps matching TRBD1 (6 bases). Deletions cut 7 bases from V and 1 base from J, with 13 bases between. The CDR3 sequence is 14 residues long. CDR1 and CDR2 (germline): WNHNN, SYGVQD (reference sequence).